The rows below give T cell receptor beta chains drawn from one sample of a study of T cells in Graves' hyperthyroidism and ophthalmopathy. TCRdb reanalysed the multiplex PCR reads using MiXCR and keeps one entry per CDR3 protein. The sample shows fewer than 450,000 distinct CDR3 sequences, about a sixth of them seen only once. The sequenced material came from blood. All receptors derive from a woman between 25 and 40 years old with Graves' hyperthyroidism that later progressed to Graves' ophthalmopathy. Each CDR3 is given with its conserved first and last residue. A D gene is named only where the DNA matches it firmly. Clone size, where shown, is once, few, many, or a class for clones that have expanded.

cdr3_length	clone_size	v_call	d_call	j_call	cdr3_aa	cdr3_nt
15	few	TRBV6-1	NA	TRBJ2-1	CASMNEGRSYNEQFF	TGTGCCAGCATGAATGAGGGCCGATCCTACAATGAGCAGTTCTTC
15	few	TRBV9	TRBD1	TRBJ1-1	CASSPSGGTNTEAFF	TGTGCCAGCAGCCCTTCAGGGGGGACAAACACTGAAGCTTTCTTT
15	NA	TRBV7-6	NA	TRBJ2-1	CASSLLQGSPNEQFF	TGTGCCAGCAGCTTATTACAGGGTAGCCCCAATGAGCAGTTCTTC
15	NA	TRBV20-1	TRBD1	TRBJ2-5	CSASRQGPRQATQYF	TGCAGTGCTAGCCGACAGGGGCCGCGACAAGCGACCCAGTACTTC
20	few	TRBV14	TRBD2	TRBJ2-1	CASSQGISIAGTKLDNEQFF	TGTGCCAGCAGCCAAGGGATCTCAATAGCGGGAACGAAGTTGGACAATGAGCAGTTCTTC
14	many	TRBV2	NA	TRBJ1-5	CASSGISSNQPQHF	TGTGCCAGCAGCGGGATTTCGAGCAATCAGCCCCAGCATTTT
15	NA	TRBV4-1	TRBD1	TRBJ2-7	CASSLRDRGPIEQYF	TGCGCCAGCAGCCTCCGGGACAGGGGGCCAATAGAGCAGTACTTC
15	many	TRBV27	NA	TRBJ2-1	CASSHDVTADGEQFF	TGTGCCAGCAGTCACGACGTCACAGCCGACGGTGAGCAGTTCTTC
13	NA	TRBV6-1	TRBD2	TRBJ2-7	CATALAGAYEQYF	TGTGCCACCGCGTTAGCGGGAGCCTACGAGCAGTACTTC
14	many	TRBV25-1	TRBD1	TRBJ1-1	CASSAGQGYTEAFF	TGTGCCAGCAGTGCAGGACAGGGTTACACTGAAGCTTTCTTT
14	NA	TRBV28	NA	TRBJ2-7	CASRPHRVNYEQYF	TGTGCCAGCAGACCCCACAGGGTTAACTACGAGCAGTACTTC
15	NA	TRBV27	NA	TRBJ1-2	CASSSGGDTNYGYTF	TGTGCCAGCTCATCGGGTGGGGACACTAACTATGGCTACACCTTC
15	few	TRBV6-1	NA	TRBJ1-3	CASTARSSSGNTIYF	TGTGCCAGCACAGCAAGATCGAGCTCTGGAAACACCATATATTTT
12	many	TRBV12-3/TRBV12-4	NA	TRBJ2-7	CASSFGVNEQYF	TGTGCCAGCAGTTTTGGGGTAAACGAGCAGTACTTC
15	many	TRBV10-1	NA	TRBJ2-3	CASSESVGDLDTQYF	TGCGCCAGCAGTGAGTCGGTTGGGGATCTAGATACGCAGTATTTT
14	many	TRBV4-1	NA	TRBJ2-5	CASRRTGNRETQYF	TGCGCCAGCAGACGGACGGGAAATCGGGAGACCCAGTACTTC
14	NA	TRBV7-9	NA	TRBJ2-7	CASSKQGTGGEQYF	TGTGCCAGCAGCAAACAGGGGACTGGGGGCGAGCAGTACTTC
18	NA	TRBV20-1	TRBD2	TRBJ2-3	CSARGSAVPGGREDTQYF	TGCAGTGCTAGAGGATCGGCAGTGCCTGGTGGGAGGGAAGATACGCAGTATTTT
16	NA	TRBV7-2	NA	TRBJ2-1	CASRPLRASSYNEQFF	TGTGCCAGCAGACCCCTACGGGCCAGCTCCTACAATGAGCAGTTCTTC
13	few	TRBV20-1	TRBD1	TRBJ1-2	CSATKQGDDGYTF	TGCAGTGCTACGAAACAGGGGGATGATGGCTACACCTTC
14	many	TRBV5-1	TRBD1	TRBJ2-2	CASSLAQGTGELFF	TGCGCCAGCAGCTTGGCACAGGGGACCGGGGAGCTGTTTTTT
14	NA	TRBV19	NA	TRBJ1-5	CASSLTGASSPQHF	TGTGCCAGTAGTCTGACAGGTGCATCATCCCCCCAGCATTTT
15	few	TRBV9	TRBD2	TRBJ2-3	CASAPSGEYINTQYF	TGTGCCAGCGCACCTAGCGGGGAATACATTAATACGCAGTATTTT
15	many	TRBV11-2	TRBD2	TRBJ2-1	CASSLEAGGGNEQFF	TGTGCCAGCAGCTTAGAAGCGGGAGGGGGCAATGAGCAGTTCTTC
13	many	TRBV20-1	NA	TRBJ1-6	CSGRGNYNSPLHF	TGCAGTGGTAGGGGGAACTATAATTCACCCCTCCACTTT
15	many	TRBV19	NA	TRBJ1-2	CASRIPGRSSGGYTF	TGTGCCAGCCGAATACCGGGACGGAGCTCTGGTGGCTACACCTTC
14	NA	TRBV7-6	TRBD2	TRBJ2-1	CASSWGLAGGEQFF	TGTGCCAGCAGCTGGGGACTAGCGGGAGGGGAGCAGTTCTTC
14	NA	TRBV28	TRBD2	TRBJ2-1	CASSIRTSGDEQFF	TGTGCCAGCAGCATCAGGACTAGCGGTGATGAGCAGTTCTTC
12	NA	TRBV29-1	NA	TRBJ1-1	CSVSRVNTEAFF	TGCAGCGTGAGTCGGGTGAACACTGAAGCTTTCTTT
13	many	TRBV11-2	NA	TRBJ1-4	CASSLDKNEKLFF	TGTGCCAGCAGCCTTGACAAGAATGAAAAACTGTTTTTT
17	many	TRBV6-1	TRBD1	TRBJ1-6	CASNDGQGTGDNSPLHF	TGTGCCAGCAACGATGGACAGGGGACGGGAGATAATTCACCCCTCCACTTT
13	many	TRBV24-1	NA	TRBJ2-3	CAVARGSTDTQYF	TGTGCCGTGGCCCGGGGCAGCACAGATACGCAGTATTTT
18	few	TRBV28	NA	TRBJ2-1	CASNNLATPGAFYNEQFF	TGTGCCAGCAATAACCTAGCGACTCCGGGGGCATTCTACAATGAGCAGTTCTTC
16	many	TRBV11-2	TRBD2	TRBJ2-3	CASSSPSGGASDTQYF	TGTGCCAGCAGCTCACCGAGCGGGGGGGCATCAGATACGCAGTATTTT
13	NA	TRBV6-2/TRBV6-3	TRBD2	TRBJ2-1	CASRPSGNHEQFF	TGTGCCAGCAGGCCTAGCGGGAATCATGAGCAGTTCTTC
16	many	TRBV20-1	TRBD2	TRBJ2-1	CSAVRAGGPAYNEQFF	TGCAGTGCTGTCAGAGCGGGGGGGCCCGCCTACAATGAGCAGTTCTTC
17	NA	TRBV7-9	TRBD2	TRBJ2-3	CASSLWGAGVGTDTQYF	TGTGCCAGCAGCTTATGGGGTGCGGGAGTCGGCACAGATACGCAGTATTTT
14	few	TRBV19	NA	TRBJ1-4	CASTPDTGSEKLFF	TGTGCCAGTACTCCAGACACAGGCTCCGAAAAACTGTTTTTT
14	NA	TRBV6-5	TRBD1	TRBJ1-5	CASSYRGPNQPRHF	TGTGCCAGCAGTTACAGGGGGCCCAATCAGCCCCGGCATTTT
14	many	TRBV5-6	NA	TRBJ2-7	CASSLERNSYEQYF	TGTGCCAGCAGCTTGGAACGGAACTCCTACGAGCAGTACTTC
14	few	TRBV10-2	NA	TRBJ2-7	CASSASGDYYEQYF	TGCGCCAGCAGCGCATCGGGAGACTACTACGAGCAGTACTTC
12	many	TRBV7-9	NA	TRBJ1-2	CASTRDRSGYTF	TGTGCCAGCACCCGCGACAGATCTGGCTACACCTTC
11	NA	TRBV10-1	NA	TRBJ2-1	CASSGGMEQFF	TGCGCCAGCAGTGGGGGTATGGAGCAGTTCTTC
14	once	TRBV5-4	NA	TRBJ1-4	CASSLPGPDEKLFF	TGTGCCAGCAGCTTACCAGGGCCCGATGAAAAACTGTTTTTT
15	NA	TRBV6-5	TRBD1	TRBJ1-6	CASSYSIQGNSPLHF	TGTGCCAGCAGTTACTCCATACAGGGGAATTCACCCCTCCACTTT
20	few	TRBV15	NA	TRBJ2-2	CATSNAEIRHANSLTGELFF	TGTGCCACCAGCAACGCCGAGATCCGACATGCCAACTCTTTGACCGGGGAGCTGTTTTTT
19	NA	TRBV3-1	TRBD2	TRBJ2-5	CASSLNPLRLAPPQETQYF	TGTGCCAGCAGCCTCAATCCTCTTAGACTAGCGCCACCCCAAGAGACCCAGTACTTC
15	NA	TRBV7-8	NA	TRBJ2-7	CASSLAPGHNYEQYF	TGTGCCAGCAGCTTAGCACCGGGACACAATTACGAGCAGTACTTC
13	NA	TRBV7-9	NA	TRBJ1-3	CASSLALGNTIYF	TGTGCCAGCAGCTTAGCGCTGGGAAACACCATATATTTT
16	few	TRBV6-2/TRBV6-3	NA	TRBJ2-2	CASSCSSSFITGELFF	TGTGCCAGCAGTTGCTCTAGTAGCTTCATAACCGGGGAGCTGTTTTTT
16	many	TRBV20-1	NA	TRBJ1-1	CSASNFRGEMNTEAFF	TGCAGTGCTAGTAATTTCAGGGGCGAGATGAACACTGAAGCTTTCTTT
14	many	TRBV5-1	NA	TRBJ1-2	CASSLAGANYGYTF	TGTGCCAGCAGTCTTGCAGGGGCAAACTATGGCTACACCTTC
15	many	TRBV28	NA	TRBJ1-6	CASSLSRAGVSPLHF	TGTGCCAGCAGTTTGTCCCGGGCAGGGGTATCACCCCTCCACTTT
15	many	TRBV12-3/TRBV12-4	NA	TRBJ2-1	CASSQASGALNEQFF	TGTGCCAGCAGTCAAGCTAGTGGGGCCCTGAATGAGCAGTTCTTC
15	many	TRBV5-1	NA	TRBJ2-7	CASSLNGDSSYEQYF	TGCGCCAGCAGCTTGAATGGGGATAGCTCCTACGAGCAGTACTTC